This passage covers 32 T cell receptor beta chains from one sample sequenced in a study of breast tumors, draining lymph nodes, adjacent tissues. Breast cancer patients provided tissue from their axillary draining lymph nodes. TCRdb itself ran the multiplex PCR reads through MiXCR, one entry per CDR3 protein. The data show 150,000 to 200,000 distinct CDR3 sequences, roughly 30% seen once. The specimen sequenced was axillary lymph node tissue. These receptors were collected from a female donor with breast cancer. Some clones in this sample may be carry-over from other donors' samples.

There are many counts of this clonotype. CDR3: CASSLQELDEQYF. In nucleotides, the CDR3 is TGTGCCAGCAGCTTACAAGAGCTCGACGAGCAGTACTTC. The genes are TRBV7-9 and TRBJ2-7; D unclear. V was shortened by 2 bases and J by 5 bases, with 10 bases between the two germline ends. CDR1 and CDR2 from the germline V gene are SEHNR and FQNEAQ (reference sequence). This CDR3 has 13 residues.

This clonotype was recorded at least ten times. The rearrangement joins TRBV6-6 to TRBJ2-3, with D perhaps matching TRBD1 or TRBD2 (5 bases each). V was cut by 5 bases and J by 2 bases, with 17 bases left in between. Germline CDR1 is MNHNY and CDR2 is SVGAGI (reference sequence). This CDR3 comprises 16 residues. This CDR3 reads CASSRGRSLITDTQYF. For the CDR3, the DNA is TGTGCCAGCAGTCGGGGACGGAGCCTCATCACAGATACGCAGTATTTT.

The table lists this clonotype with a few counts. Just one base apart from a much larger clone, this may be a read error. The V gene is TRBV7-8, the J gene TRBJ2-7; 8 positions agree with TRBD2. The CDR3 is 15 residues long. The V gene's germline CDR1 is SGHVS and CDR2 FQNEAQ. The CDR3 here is CASSFLAGLSYEQHF. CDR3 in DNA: TGTGCCAGCAGCTTCCTAGCGGGCCTCTCCTACGAGCAGCACTTC.

The CDR3 protein is CASSEAGRGANVLTF. For the CDR3, the DNA is TGTGCCAGCAGTGAAGCAGGGCGGGGGGCCAACGTCCTGACTTTC. This chain joins TRBV2 and TRBJ2-6; D uncertain. Germline V lookup: CDR1 SNHLY, CDR2 FYNNEI. V gave up 0 bases and J gave up 4 bases, with 7 bases separating them. The CDR3 spans 15 residues. Full variable domain (missing parts from reference TRBV2 and TRBJ2-6): EPEVTQTPSHQVTQMGQEVILRCVPISNHLYFYWYRQILGQKVEFLVSFYNNEISEKSEIFDDQFSVERPDGSNFTLKIRSTKLEDSAMYFCASSEAGRGANVLTFGAGSRLTVL.

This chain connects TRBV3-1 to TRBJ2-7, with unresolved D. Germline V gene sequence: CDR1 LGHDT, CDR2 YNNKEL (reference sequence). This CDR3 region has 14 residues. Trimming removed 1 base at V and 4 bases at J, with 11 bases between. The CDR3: CASSQGETYYEQYF. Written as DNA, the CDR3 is TGTGCCAGCAGCCAAGGTGAGACATATTACGAGCAGTACTTC.

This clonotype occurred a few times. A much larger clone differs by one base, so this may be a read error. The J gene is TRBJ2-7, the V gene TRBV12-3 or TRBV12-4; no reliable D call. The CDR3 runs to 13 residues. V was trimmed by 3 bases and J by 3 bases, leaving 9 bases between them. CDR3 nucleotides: TGTGCCAGCAGTTTCGGCAGTGACTACGAGCAGTACTTC. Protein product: CASSFGSDYEQYF.

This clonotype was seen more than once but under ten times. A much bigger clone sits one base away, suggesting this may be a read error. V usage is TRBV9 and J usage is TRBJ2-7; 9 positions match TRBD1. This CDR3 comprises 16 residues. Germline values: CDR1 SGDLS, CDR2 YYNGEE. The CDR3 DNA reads TGTGCCACCAAGGGACAGGGAAGTAACTGCGGCTACGCGCAGTACTTC. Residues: CATKGQGSNCGYAQYF.

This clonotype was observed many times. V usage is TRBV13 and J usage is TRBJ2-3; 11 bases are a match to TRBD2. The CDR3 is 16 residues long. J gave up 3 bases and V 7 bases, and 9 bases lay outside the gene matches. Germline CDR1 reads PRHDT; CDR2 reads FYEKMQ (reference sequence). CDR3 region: CASTRASGRSTDTQYF. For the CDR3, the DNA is TGTGCCAGCACCCGGGCTAGCGGGAGGTCGACAGATACGCAGTATTTT.

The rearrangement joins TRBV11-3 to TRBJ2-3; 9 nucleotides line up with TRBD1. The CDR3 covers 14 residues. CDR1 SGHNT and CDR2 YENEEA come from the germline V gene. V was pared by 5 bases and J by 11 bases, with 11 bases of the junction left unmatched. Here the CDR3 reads CASSNRDRANEQYF. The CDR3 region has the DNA TGTGCCAGCAGCAACCGGGACAGGGCTAATGAGCAGTATTTT.

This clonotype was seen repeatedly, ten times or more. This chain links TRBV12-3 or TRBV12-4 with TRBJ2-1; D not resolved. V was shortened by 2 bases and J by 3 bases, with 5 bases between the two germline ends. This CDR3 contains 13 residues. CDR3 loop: CASSLTGYNEQFF. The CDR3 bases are TGTGCCAGCAGTTTAACTGGCTACAATGAGCAGTTCTTC.

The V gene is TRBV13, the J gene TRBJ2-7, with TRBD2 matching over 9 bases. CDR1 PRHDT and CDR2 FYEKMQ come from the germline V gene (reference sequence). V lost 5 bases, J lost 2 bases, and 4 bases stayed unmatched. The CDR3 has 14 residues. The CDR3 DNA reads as TGTGCCAGCAGCCAACGCGGGGGGGCCTACGAGCAGTACTTC. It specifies CASSQRGGAYEQYF. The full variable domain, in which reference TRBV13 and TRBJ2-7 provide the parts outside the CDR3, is AAGVIQSPRHLIKEKRETATLKCYPIPRHDTVYWYQQGPGQDPQFLISFYEKMQSDKGSIPDRFSAQQFSDYHSELNMSSLELGDSALYFCASSQRGGAYEQYFGPGTRLTVT.

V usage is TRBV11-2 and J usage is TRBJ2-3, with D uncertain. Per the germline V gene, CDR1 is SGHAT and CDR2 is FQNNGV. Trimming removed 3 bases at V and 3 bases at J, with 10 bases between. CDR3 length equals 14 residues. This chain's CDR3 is CASSFPRTTDTQYF. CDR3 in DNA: TGTGCCAGCAGCTTCCCCAGGACGACAGATACGCAGTATTTT.

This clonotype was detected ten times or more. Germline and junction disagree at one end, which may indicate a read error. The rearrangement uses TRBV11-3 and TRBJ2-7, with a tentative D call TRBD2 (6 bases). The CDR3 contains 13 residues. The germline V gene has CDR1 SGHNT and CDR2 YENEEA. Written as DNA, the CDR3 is TGTGCCAGCAGCCCCTCCTCAAGGAGGGTTCTCCACTTC. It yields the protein CASSPSSRRVLHF.

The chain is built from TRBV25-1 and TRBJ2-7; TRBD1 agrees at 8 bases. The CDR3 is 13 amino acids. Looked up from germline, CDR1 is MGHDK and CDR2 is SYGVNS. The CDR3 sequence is CASSRGLPYEQYF. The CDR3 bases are TGTGCTAGCTCCAGGGGGCTACCCTACGAGCAGTACTTC.

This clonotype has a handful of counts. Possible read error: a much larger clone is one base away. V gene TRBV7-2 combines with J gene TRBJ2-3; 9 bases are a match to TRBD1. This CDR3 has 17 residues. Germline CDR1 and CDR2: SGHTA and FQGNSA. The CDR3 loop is CASSLLTTGGVTDPQYF. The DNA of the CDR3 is TGTGCCAGCAGCTTACTAACGACAGGGGGGGTCACAGATCCGCAGTATTTT.

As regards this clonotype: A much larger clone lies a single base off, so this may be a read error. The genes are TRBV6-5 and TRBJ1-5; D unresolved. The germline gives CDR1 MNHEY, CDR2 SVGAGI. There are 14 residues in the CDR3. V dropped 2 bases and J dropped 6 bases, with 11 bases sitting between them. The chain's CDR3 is CASSYPGPGQPQHF. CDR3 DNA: TGTGCCAGCAGTTACCCGGGCCCTGGTCAGCCCCAGCATTTT.

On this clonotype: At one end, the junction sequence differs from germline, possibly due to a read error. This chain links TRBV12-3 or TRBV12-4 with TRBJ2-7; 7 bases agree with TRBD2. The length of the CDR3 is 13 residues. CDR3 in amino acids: CASSGGYSYERYF. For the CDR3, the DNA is TGTGCCAGCAGCGGGGGGTACTCCTACGAGCGGTACTTC.

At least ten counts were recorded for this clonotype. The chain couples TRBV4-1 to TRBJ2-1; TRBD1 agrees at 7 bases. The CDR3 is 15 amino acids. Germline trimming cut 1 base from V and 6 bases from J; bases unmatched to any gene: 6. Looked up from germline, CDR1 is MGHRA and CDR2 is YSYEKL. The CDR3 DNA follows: TGCGCCAGCAGCCAAGCACAGGGGCGGTTCAATGAGCAGTTCTTC. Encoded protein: CASSQAQGRFNEQFF.

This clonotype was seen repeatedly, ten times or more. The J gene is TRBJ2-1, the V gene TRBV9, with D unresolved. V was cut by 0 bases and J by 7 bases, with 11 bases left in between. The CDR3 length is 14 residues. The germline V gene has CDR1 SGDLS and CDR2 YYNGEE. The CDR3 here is CASSVANTVNEQFF. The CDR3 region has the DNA TGTGCCAGCAGCGTAGCAAACACAGTTAATGAGCAGTTCTTC.

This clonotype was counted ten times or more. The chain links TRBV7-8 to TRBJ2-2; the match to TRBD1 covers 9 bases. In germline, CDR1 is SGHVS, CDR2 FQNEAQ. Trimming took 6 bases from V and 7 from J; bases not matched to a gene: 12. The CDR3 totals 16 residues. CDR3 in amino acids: CASRPPRDRVGGELFF. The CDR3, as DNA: TGTGCCAGCAGACCTCCGAGGGACAGGGTAGGCGGGGAGCTGTTTTTT.

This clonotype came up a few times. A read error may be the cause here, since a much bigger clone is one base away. CDR3 loop: CASSHGLQREKLFF. Here the CDR3 DNA reads TGTGCCAGCAGTCACGGACTTCAACGGGAAAAACTGTTTTTT. The rearrangement links TRBV6-6 to TRBJ1-4; D is unclear. V lost 5 bases and J 8 bases, leaving 15 bases between the germline ends. Looked up from germline, CDR1 is MNHNY and CDR2 is SVGAGI (reference sequence). The CDR3 sequence is 14 residues long.

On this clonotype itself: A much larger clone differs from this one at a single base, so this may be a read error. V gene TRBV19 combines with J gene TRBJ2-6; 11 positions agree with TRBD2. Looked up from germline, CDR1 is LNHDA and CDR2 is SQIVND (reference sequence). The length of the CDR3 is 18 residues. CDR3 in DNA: TGTGCCAGTACTACTAGCGGGAGCGCCCGGCCTGGGGCCAACGTCCCGACTTTC. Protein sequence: CASTTSGSARPGANVPTF.

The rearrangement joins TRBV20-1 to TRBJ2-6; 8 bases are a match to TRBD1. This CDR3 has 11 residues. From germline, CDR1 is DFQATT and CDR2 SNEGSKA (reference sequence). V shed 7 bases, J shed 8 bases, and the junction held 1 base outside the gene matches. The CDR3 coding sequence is TGCAGTGGACAGGGGCCCAACGTCCTGACTTTC. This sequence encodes CSGQGPNVLTF.

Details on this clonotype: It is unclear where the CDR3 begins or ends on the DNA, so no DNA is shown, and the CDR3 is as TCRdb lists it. This CDR3 is CASSNRGGGRIFGSGTDTQYF. The chain carries TRBV7-3 and TRBJ2-3; TRBD1 is taken as the D call from the table, unchecked against the DNA. Germline CDR1 and CDR2: SGHTA and FQGTGA. A total of 21 residues make up the CDR3, ends included.

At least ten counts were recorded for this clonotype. DNA of the CDR3: TGTGCCAGTAGTAAGACGACAGGCTATAACTATGGCTACACCTTC. Amino acids: CASSKTTGYNYGYTF. The chain carries TRBV19 and TRBJ1-2, with a weak D call TRBD1 (6 bases). The CDR3 sequence is 15 residues long. The germline V gene encodes CDR1 LNHDA and CDR2 SQIVND (reference sequence). Deletions cut 4 bases from V and 1 base from J, with 13 bases between.

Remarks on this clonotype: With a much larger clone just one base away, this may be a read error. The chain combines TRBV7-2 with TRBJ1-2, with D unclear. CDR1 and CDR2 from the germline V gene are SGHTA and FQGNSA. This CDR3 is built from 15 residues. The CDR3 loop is CACSLGREFGYGYPF. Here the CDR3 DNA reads TGTGCCTGCAGCTTAGGGAGGGAGTTCGGCTATGGCTACCCCTTC.

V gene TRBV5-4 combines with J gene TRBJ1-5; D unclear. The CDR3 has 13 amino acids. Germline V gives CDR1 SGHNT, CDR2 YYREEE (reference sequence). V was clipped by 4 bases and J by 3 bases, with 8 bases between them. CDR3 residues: CASSLDLNQPQHF. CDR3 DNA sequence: TGTGCCAGCAGCCTGGACCTCAATCAGCCCCAGCATTTT. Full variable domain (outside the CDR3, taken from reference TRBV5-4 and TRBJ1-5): ETGVTQSPTHLIKTRGQQVTLRCSSQSGHNTVSWYQQALGQGPQFIFQYYREEENGRGNFPPRFSGLQFPNYSSELNVNALELDDSALYLCASSLDLNQPQHFGDGTRLSIL.

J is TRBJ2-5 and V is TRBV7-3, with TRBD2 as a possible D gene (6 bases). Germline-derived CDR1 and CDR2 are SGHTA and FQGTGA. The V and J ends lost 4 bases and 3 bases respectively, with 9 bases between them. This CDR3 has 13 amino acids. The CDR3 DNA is TGTGCCAGCAGCTCCCGCGGGAAAGAGACCCAGTACTTC. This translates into CASSSRGKETQYF.

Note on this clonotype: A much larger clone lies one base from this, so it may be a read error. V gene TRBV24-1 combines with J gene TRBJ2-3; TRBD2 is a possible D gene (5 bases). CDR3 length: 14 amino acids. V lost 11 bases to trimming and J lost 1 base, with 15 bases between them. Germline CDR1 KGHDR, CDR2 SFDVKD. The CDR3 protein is CASSDSVGTDTQYF. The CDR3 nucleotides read TGTGCCAGCTCGGACTCGGTCGGCACAGATACGCAGTATTTT.

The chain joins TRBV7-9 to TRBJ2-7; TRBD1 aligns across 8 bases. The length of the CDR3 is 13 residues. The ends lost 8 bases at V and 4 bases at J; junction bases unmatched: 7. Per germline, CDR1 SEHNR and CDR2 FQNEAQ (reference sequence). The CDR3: CASQGAGWYEQYF. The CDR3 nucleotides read TGTGCCAGCCAGGGGGCAGGGTGGTACGAGCAGTACTTC.

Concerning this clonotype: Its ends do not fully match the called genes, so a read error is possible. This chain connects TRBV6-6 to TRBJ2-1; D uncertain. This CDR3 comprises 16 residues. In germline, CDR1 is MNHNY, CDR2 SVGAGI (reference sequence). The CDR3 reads CASSHSVGISYNEQFF. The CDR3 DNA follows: TGTGCCAGCAGTCACTCGGTAGGCATCTCCTACAATGAGCAGTTCTTC.

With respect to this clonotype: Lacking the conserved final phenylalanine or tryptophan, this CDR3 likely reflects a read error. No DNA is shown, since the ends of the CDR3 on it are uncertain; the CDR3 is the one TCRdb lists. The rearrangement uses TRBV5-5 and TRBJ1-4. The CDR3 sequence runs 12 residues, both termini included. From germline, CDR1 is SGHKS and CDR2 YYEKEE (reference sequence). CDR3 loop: CASSLGFGQTIG.